This T cell receptor beta chain is from a study of T-cell memory formation after mild COVID-19. Study context: Largely, TCR clusters stayed within a single donor.

TCR alpha and TCR beta cDNA libraries carrying sample barcodes and UMIs came from 5'RACE with constant-segment primers. TCRdb fed the 5' RACE reads into MiXCR, producing one record per CDR3 protein. Of about 68,000 distinct CDR3 sequences listed, approximately 15% are singletons. The CDR3 loop spans 16 amino acids. V lost 2 bases and J lost 0, with 13 bases in between. Germline CDR1 reads SGHTA; CDR2 reads FQGNSA. General observations from the study: Cross-reactive memory appears to have joined, as suggested by some responding clones showing up in pre-infection memory. The study found contracting CD4+ clones mainly in CM and EM and contracting CD8+ clones in EMRA.

This clonotype came up a few times. Its specificity is not known. This rearrangement joins TRBV7-2 to TRBJ2-5, with a possible D match to TRBD2 (6 bases). The receptor's source is an adult woman who had mild COVID-19 (a few samples of this study predate the infection). Cell type and time point are not known. Source material: PBMCs or a T cell subset sorted from them (not recorded which). In DNA form, the CDR3 reads TGTGCCAGCAGCTTACCGGCTAGCGCATACCAAGAGACCCAGTACTTC. Translated: CASSLPASAYQETQYF.